The clone carrying this T cell receptor beta chain is large within its sample. Its matching antigen is unknown. This entry belongs to a study of T and B cells in COVID-19 patients. In the study overall: Peripheral blood came from COVID-19 patients with active infection or after recovery. Median age was 34 years in the recovered cohort and about 73 years in the active-infection cohort.

Blood genomic DNA input for TRB amplification was 250-500 ng. Study-wide findings and caveats: No sequencing was yet done of CD4+, regulatory or CD8+ subsets, or of SARS-CoV-2-responsive or tetramer+ sorted cells. Clonality of TRB repertoires was high in active COVID-19; recovery brought above-healthy diversity and richness.

CDR1 and CDR2 (germline): LNHDA, SQIVND (reference sequence). V gave up 11 bases and J gave up 5 bases, with 18 bases separating them. The CDR3 has 14 amino acids. Multiplex PCR with BIOMED2 TRB-A/B primer pools amplified TRB rearrangements. TCRdb re-called the multiplex PCR reads with MiXCR, one entry per CDR3 protein. Here the sample spans thousands of distinct CDR3 sequences, roughly a fifth being singletons. The TCR was taken from a human donor with active COVID-19. V usage is TRBV19 and J usage is TRBJ2-2; tentatively, D is TRBD1 (5 bases). Sequenced sample: blood. The DNA for the CDR3 is TGTGCCGTAAACTCAGGGATACGGACCGGGGAGCTGTTTTTT. It specifies CAVNSGIRTGELFF.